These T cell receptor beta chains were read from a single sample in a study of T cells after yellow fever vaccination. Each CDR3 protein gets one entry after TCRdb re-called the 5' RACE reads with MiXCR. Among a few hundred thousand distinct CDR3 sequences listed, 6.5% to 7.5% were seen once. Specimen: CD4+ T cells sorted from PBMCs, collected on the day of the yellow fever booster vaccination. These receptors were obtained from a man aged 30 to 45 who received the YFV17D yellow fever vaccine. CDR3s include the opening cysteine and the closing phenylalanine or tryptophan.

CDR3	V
CASSLPGGVNTEAFF	TRBV7-8
CSARGLAGGSNTGELFF	TRBV20-1
CSVDQGSPYEQYF	TRBV29-1
CASSSLAGAQYF	TRBV7-3
CASSYSSNSNQPQHF	TRBV6-5
CSAPRRGGLSSAEQYF	TRBV20-1
CASSLEGGGNTEAFF	TRBV5-1
CASSSRGEAQYF	TRBV5-1
CSTGEGTEAFF	TRBV20-1
CASSSGDRVSHEQFF	TRBV5-4
CSAWGWEAPYEQYF	TRBV20-1
CASSSAGAPQETQYF	TRBV5-1
CASSRLQGTNEKLFF	TRBV18
CASKGLAGVATGELFF	TRBV19
CSASSGSGSTDTQYF	TRBV20-1
CASSLERNNEQFF	TRBV12-3/TRBV12-4
CASRLGLAGVTGELFF	TRBV5-1
CASSPPRTSGTRNEQFF	TRBV18
CSATSGQGSGNEQFF	TRBV20-1
CASSLGGIRLAGGPNTGELFF	TRBV11-1
CASSRGTGSVDEQFF	TRBV7-9
CSVDRDGYTF	TRBV29-1
CASSPGGGSNSPLHF	TRBV12-3/TRBV12-4
CSARFVGGGGQYF	TRBV20-1
CSARWENTEAFF	TRBV20-1
CAISPSTDTQYF	TRBV10-3
CASSPSGFSYEQYF	TRBV5-1
CASIRGGTTDTQYF	TRBV6-2/TRBV6-3